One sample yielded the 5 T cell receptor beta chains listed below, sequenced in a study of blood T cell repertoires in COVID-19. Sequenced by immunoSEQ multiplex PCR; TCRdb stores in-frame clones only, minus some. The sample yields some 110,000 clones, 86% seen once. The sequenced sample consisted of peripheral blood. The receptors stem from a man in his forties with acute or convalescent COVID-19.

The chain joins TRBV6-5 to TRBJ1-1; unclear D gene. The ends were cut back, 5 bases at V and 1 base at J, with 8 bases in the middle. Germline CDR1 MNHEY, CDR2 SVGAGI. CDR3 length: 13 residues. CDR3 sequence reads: CASSMQANTEAFF. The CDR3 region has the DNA TGTGCCAGCAGTATGCAGGCGAACACTGAAGCTTTCTTT.

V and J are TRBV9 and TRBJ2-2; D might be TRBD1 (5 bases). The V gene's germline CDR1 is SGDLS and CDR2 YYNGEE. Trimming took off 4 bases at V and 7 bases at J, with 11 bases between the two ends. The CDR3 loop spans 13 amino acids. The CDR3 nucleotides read TGTGCCAGCAGCCTCTCAGGGAACGGGGAGCTGTTTTTT. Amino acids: CASSLSGNGELFF.

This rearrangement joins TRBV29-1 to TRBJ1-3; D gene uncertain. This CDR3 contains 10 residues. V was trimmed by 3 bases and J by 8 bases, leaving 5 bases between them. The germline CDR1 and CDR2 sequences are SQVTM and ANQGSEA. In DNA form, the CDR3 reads TGCAGCGTTGAGATAGACACCATATATTTT. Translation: CSVEIDTIYF.

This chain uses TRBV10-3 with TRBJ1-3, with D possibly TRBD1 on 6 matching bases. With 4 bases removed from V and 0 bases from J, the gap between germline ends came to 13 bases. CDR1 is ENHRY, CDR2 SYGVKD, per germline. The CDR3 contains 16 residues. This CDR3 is CAISGDTLSSGNTIYF. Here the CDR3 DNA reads TGTGCCATCAGTGGGGACACTCTAAGCTCTGGAAACACCATATATTTT.

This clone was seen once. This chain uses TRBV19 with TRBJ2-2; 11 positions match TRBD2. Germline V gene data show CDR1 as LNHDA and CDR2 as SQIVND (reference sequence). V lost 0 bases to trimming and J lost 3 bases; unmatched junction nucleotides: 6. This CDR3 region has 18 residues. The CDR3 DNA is TGTGCCAGTAGTATAGATGGGGGACTAGCGGTCCACACCGGGGAGCTGTTTTTT. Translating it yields CASSIDGGLAVHTGELFF. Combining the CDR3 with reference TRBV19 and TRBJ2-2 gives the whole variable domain DGGITQSPKYLFRKEGQNVTLSCEQNLNHDAMYWYRQDPGQGLRLIYYSQIVNDFQKGDIAEGYSVSREKKESFPLTVTSAQKNPTAFYLCASSIDGGLAVHTGELFFGEGSRLTVL.